This T cell receptor (beta chain) originates from a study of blood T cell repertoires in COVID-19. About the research overall: PBMCs, B-cell-depleted T cells, or T cells provided the cDNA or gDNA that made up the material.

Profiling relied on immunoSEQ multiplex PCR, and the TCRdb table lists in-frame clones only, not all of them. Of about 91,000 clones listed, around 88% are singletons. The V end lost 4 bases, the J end lost 6 bases, and 11 bases lay between the germline ends. CDR3 length: 13 amino acids. CDR1 is LNHDA and CDR2 is SQIVND in the germline V gene (reference sequence). The sample comprised peripheral blood. This chain uses TRBV19 with TRBJ2-3, with unresolved D. This sequence was found in a woman in her sixties or seventies with acute or convalescent COVID-19. The CDR3 reads CASSKLTADTQYF. The CDR3, as DNA: TGTGCCAGTAGTAAACTCACAGCCGATACGCAGTATTTT.